This T cell receptor beta chain is drawn from a study of control samples from healthy donors and cancer patients. CDR3 size: 14 residues. CDR1 is MNHEY, CDR2 SMNVEV, per germline (reference sequence). V was trimmed by 8 bases and J by 3 bases, leaving 15 bases between them. The assay was immunoSEQ multiplex PCR, and TCRdb's table has in-frame clones only and misses some. Here the sample spans over 30,000 clones, roughly nine tenths being singletons. Source material: PBMCs. This chain connects TRBV27 to TRBJ2-3, with D perhaps TRBD1 (5 bases). The TCR comes from a woman in her 40s with lung cancer. CDR3 bases: TGTGCCAGCGCGGAATCTAGGGGAACAGATACGCAGTATTTT. The encoded protein is CASAESRGTDTQYF.